The entry below describes one T cell receptor beta chain. The antigen remains undetermined. TCRdb keeps only in-frame clones here, not all; method: immunoSEQ multiplex PCR. The sample has tens of thousands of clones; about 89% are singletons. Germline loops: CDR1 MDHEN, CDR2 SYDVKM. Trimming took off 3 bases at V and 5 bases at J, with 10 bases between the two ends. The CDR3 totals 13 residues. The source of the sample is a study of OX40 agonist ivuxolimab in advanced cancers. General study points: At 0.1 to 3.0 mg/kg and by week 6, clonal expansion occurred in CD4+ and CD8+ blood T cells. The work left the antigen specificity of expanded peripheral T cells undetermined.

The chain links TRBV28 to TRBJ1-2, with a weak D call TRBD1 (5 bases). This receptor was obtained from an adult with an advanced solid tumor such as melanoma, head and neck, liver or kidney cancer. The starting material was CD4+ or CD8+ T cells sorted from blood, obtained in a trial of the OX40 agonist ivuxolimab. CDR3 residues: CASSFGTAYGYTF. In DNA, the CDR3 is TGTGCCAGCAGTTTTGGGACCGCGTATGGCTACACCTTC.